This TCR beta chain was retrieved from a study of type 1 regulatory T cells. At the level of the study: This in vitro CD4 product, T-allo10, is enriched for Tr1 cells and alloantigen-specific. Points from the study as a whole: Compared with non-Tr1 cells, Tr1 cells showed a narrower TCR repertoire.

This clonotype was seen only a few times. As yet, its antigen is unknown. The CDR3 contains 15 residues. Germline V gene lookup returns CDR1 SSHAT and CDR2 FNYEAQ (reference sequence). V trimming: 5 bases; J trimming: 7 bases; junction bases outside the gene matches: 10. TCRdb used MiXCR to reprocess the reads, holding one entry per CDR3 protein. The table records under 85,000 distinct CDR3 sequences, around 49% of them present only once. Sequencing used cultured non-Tr1 T cells, either the whole culture or a sorted T cell fraction (not recorded which). The sequence was obtained from a human donor in good health. The chain recombines TRBV7-7 with TRBJ2-1; 8 bases line up with TRBD1. The chain's CDR3 is CASSADRGLGNEQFF. DNA for the CDR3: TGTGCCAGCAGCGCCGACAGGGGTCTCGGAAATGAGCAGTTCTTC.